This TCR beta chain is drawn from a study of blood T cell repertoires in COVID-19. As for the study in general: From T cells, B-cell-depleted T cells, or PBMCs came the material, which was cDNA or gDNA.

Sequenced by immunoSEQ multiplex PCR; TCRdb stores in-frame clones only, minus some. This sample yields hundreds of thousands of clones, of which 84% are seen a single time; around a sixth belongs to the top ten. The source of this sequence is a woman at least 80 years old with active or convalescent COVID-19. Sequenced: peripheral blood.

CDR3: CASSFGQTANTGELFF. The CDR3 DNA reads as TGTGCCAGCAGCTTTGGACAGACAGCGAACACCGGGGAGCTGTTTTTT. The V call is TRBV11-2, the J call TRBJ2-2; D might be TRBD1 (6 bases). The CDR3 spans 16 residues. V was trimmed by 3 bases and J by 0 bases, leaving 11 bases between them. The germline V gene has CDR1 SGHAT and CDR2 FQNNGV.